Listed below are T cell receptor beta chains from one sample, sequenced in a study of T cells in Graves' hyperthyroidism and ophthalmopathy. TCRdb reprocessed the multiplex PCR reads via MiXCR and lists one record per CDR3 protein. Here the sample spans more than 550,000 distinct CDR3 sequences, approximately 15% being singletons. The sequencing input was blood. These receptors originate from a man aged 45-65 years with Graves' hyperthyroidism. CDR3s include the opening cysteine and the closing phenylalanine or tryptophan. A D gene is named only where the DNA matches it firmly. Some rows have no size entry. The others give once, few or many, or a class for an expanded clone.

j_call	clone_size	d_call	v_call	cdr3_nt	cdr3_aa
TRBJ1-3	-	TRBD1	TRBV7-2	TGTGCCAGCAGCTTAAAAGACAGGGGATCCGGAAACACCATATATTTT	CASSLKDRGSGNTIYF
TRBJ1-2	-	-	TRBV7-8	TGTGCCAGCAGCTTCTCAGGGGTCCTAAACTATGGCTACACCTTC	CASSFSGVLNYGYTF
TRBJ2-3	-	-	TRBV11-3	TGTGCCAGCGGGAGGAGCACAGATACGCAGTATTTT	CASGRSTDTQYF
TRBJ2-7	many	TRBD2	TRBV5-1	TGCGCCAGCAGCTCGGGAGGGGAATACGAGCAGTACTTC	CASSSGGEYEQYF
TRBJ2-3	many	-	TRBV12-3/TRBV12-4	TGTGCCAGCAGTTTCGATACGCAGTATTTT	CASSFDTQYF
TRBJ2-1	few	TRBD1	TRBV10-1	TGCGCCAGCAGTCCCGGACAGGTCAATGAGCAGTTCTTC	CASSPGQVNEQFF
TRBJ1-4	many	TRBD1	TRBV7-9	TGTGCCAGCAGCTTGGGACAGCGTGAAAAACTGTTTTTT	CASSLGQREKLFF
TRBJ2-7	many	TRBD1	TRBV27	TGTGCCAGCAGTTTATACGGGACAGGGGGTCTAGGGCAGTACTTC	CASSLYGTGGLGQYF
TRBJ1-1	-	-	TRBV19	TGTGCCAGTAGTATCTACTTGGGACGCCGGAACACTGAAGCTTTCTTT	CASSIYLGRRNTEAFF
TRBJ2-3	many	-	TRBV2	TGTGCCAGCAGTGAGATCACAGATACGCAGTATTTT	CASSEITDTQYF
TRBJ2-1	many	TRBD1	TRBV11-2	TGTGCCAGCAGCTTAGTGAAGACAGGGGCCTTCTACAATGAGCAGTTCTTC	CASSLVKTGAFYNEQFF
TRBJ1-1	few	-	TRBV6-2/TRBV6-3	TGTGCCAGCAGCCCTCGACGGGGATTTGAAGCTTTCTTT	CASSPRRGFEAFF
TRBJ1-1	many	-	TRBV7-2	TGTGCCAGCAGCCCAGAGGGCAGTTCGGAAGCTTTCTTT	CASSPEGSSEAFF
TRBJ2-5	-	TRBD1	TRBV15	TGTGCCACCAGCAGACGAACCGGGACAGGGCAAGAGACCCAGTACTTC	CATSRRTGTGQETQYF
TRBJ2-3	-	TRBD2	TRBV13	TGTGCCAGCAGCTACAGAGGGGCTAGCGGGACCACGGAGTGGACAGATACGCAGTATTTT	CASSYRGASGTTEWTDTQYF
TRBJ1-3	-	TRBD1	TRBV25-1	TGTGCCAGCAGTGAAGTACAGGGGGCGAACCGAAACACCATATATTTT	CASSEVQGANRNTIYF
TRBJ2-1	-	-	TRBV9	TGTGCCAGCAGCAAAGAGTGGAGATACAATGAGCAGTTGTTC	CASSKEWRYNEQLF
TRBJ2-1	many	-	TRBV19	TGTGCCAGTAGACCGAGGTCCGGACCGAACTACAATGAGCAGTTCTTC	CASRPRSGPNYNEQFF
TRBJ2-7	-	TRBD1	TRBV24-1	TGTGCCACGGGACAGGAAAGCTCCTACGAGCAGTACTTC	CATGQESSYEQYF
TRBJ2-7	-	-	TRBV27	TGTGCCAGCAGTTTAGGGGGGAGGCGGGAGCAGTACTTC	CASSLGGRREQYF
TRBJ1-6	many	-	TRBV7-3	TGTGCCAGCAGTCGGGCCTTGAATTCACCCCTCCACTTT	CASSRALNSPLHF
TRBJ2-5	few	-	TRBV10-2	TGCGCCAGCAGTGACTGGCAGTTACAAGAGACCCAGTACTTC	CASSDWQLQETQYF
TRBJ2-6	many	TRBD1	TRBV6-2/TRBV6-3	TGTGCCAGCAGGGTGACAGGGAACTTTGGGGCCAACGTCCTGACTTTC	CASRVTGNFGANVLTF
TRBJ2-7	-	TRBD1	TRBV11-1	TGTGCCAGCAGCTACAGGGGCGACTACGAGCAGTACTTC	CASSYRGDYEQYF
TRBJ2-1	-	-	TRBV2	TGTGCCAGCAGTGAAGTCCCCGGGACGCTTCGACGGAATGAGCAGTTCTTC	CASSEVPGTLRRNEQFF
TRBJ2-7	many	-	TRBV5-5	TGTGCCAGCAGCTGGAGGGACAGCAACTACGAGCAGTACTTC	CASSWRDSNYEQYF
TRBJ1-2	few	-	TRBV19	TGTGCCAGTAGTATAGTATTGCAGCAGGCTAACTATGGCTACACCTTC	CASSIVLQQANYGYTF
TRBJ1-2	-	-	TRBV19	TGTGCCACCAGACCGAGGGGCAGCCTCAAGCACGGCTACACCTTC	CATRPRGSLKHGYTF
TRBJ2-5	once	TRBD2	TRBV20-1	TGCAGTGCCCCTCCTAGCGGGAGGGGAGAGACCCAGTACTTC	CSAPPSGRGETQYF
TRBJ2-1	few	TRBD2	TRBV20-1	TGCAGTGCTAGAGGGGGTAGCGGGAGTAGGTCCTACAATGAGCAGTTCTTC	CSARGGSGSRSYNEQFF
TRBJ1-5	-	-	TRBV27	TGTGCCAGCAGTTTATATACAGATAATCAGCCCCAGCATTTT	CASSLYTDNQPQHF
TRBJ1-4	-	-	TRBV5-4	TGTGCCAGCACCCTCCGGGGTAATGAAAAACTGTTTTTT	CASTLRGNEKLFF
TRBJ2-7	many	-	TRBV14	TGTGCCAGCAGCCAAGAATTGGGACCAAGCTCCTACGAGCAGTACTTC	CASSQELGPSSYEQYF
TRBJ1-1	many	TRBD1	TRBV10-1	TGCGCCAGCAGCGAGCGGACAGGGTGGACTGAAGCTTTCTTT	CASSERTGWTEAFF
TRBJ1-1	few	-	TRBV29-1	TGCAGCGCGGGTACCACGACTGAAGCTTTCTTT	CSAGTTTEAFF
TRBJ1-4	few	TRBD1	TRBV3-1	TGTGCCAGCAGCCACGCCGGGACAGGGTTTGAAAAACTGTTTTTT	CASSHAGTGFEKLFF
TRBJ2-7	few	-	TRBV3-1	TGTGCCAGCAGCCAAGTTCACGGGTACGAGCAGTACTTC	CASSQVHGYEQYF
TRBJ2-1	many	TRBD2	TRBV5-1	TGCGCCAGCAGCTTGGCGAGTATGACTAGCGGCAACAATGAGCAGTTCTTC	CASSLASMTSGNNEQFF
TRBJ1-1	many	-	TRBV20-1	TGCAGTGCTAGAGATACTGTCCGGGACACTGAAGCTTTCTTT	CSARDTVRDTEAFF
TRBJ1-2	few	-	TRBV6-2/TRBV6-3	TGTGCCAGCAGTTACTCGAGCGGCAGGGGATTTGATGGCTACACCTTC	CASSYSSGRGFDGYTF
TRBJ1-4	many	TRBD1	TRBV20-1	TGCAGTGCCCCAAAAGGGGGGACAGCTAATGAAAAACTGTTTTTT	CSAPKGGTANEKLFF
TRBJ2-3	few	-	TRBV28	TGTGCCAGCGTCAGAGGGGGGTCCGCAGATACGCAGTATTTT	CASVRGGSADTQYF
TRBJ2-1	-	TRBD2	TRBV5-1	TGCGCCAGCAGCGAAGAGGGAGGGCCGTGGAATGAGCAGTTCTTC	CASSEEGGPWNEQFF